The 14 T cell receptor beta chains given below trace back to one sample, sequenced in a study of blood T cells in healthy people across ages. A second PCR of 7 to 11 cycles used a sample-barcoded 5' primer and a J-beta primer mix. Using its own MiXCR run on the 5' RACE reads, TCRdb lists one record per CDR3 protein. The sample carries roughly 900,000 distinct CDR3 sequences, approximately 49% recorded once. Material: blood. The receptor set was obtained from a man aged 25-45 years in good health.

This chain links TRBV7-9 with TRBJ2-3; 9 positions match TRBD2. Germline CDR1 is SEHNR and CDR2 is FQNEAQ (reference sequence). The CDR3 runs to 16 residues. With V trimmed by 1 base and J by 1 base, 3 bases remained unmatched. The CDR3 loop is CASSLDRLAGTDTQYF. The CDR3 DNA reads as TGTGCCAGCAGCTTAGATCGACTAGCGGGCACAGATACGCAGTATTTT.

This clonotype was picked up a small number of times. The chain joins TRBV2 to TRBJ2-2; 8 positions agree with TRBD1. Trimming cost V 7 bases and J 7 bases; bases outside gene matches: 8. The CDR3 totals 14 residues. The germline gives CDR1 SNHLY, CDR2 FYNNEI. The DNA for the CDR3 is TGTGCCAGCATTACACAGGGGGGTATCGGGGAGCTGTTTTTT. Protein product: CASITQGGIGELFF.

This clonotype was counted once. The chain combines TRBV28 with TRBJ2-7; D possibly corresponds to TRBD1 (6 bases). The J call may be faulty, since TRBJ2-4 better matches the DNA end. Per the germline V gene, CDR1 is MDHEN and CDR2 is SYDVKM. This CDR3 has 13 amino acids. Here the CDR3 DNA reads TGTGCCAGCAGTTCGCCGGACAGCGACATTCAGTACTTC. This sequence encodes CASSSPDSDIQYF.

The rearrangement uses TRBV28 and TRBJ2-1, with 7 bases identical to TRBD1. The V gene's germline CDR1 is MDHEN and CDR2 SYDVKM. The ends lost 7 bases at V and 8 bases at J; junction bases unmatched: 5. This CDR3 is 12 amino acids long. The DNA of the CDR3 is TGTGCCAGCAACAGGGGAATATATGAGCAGTTCTTC. It codes for CASNRGIYEQFF.

The chain is built from TRBV18 and TRBJ2-7; 9 positions match TRBD1. There are 14 residues in the CDR3. V gave up 3 bases and J gave up 6 bases; unmatched junction bases: 6. Germline loops: CDR1 KGHSH, CDR2 LQKENI. CDR3 amino acids: CASSPTGGFLEQYF. The CDR3 DNA sequence: TGTGCCAGCTCACCGACAGGGGGGTTTCTCGAGCAGTACTTC.

On this clonotype: A junction boundary mismatches the germline segment, possibly from a read error. This sequence joins TRBV2 and TRBJ1-5, with D possibly matching TRBD1 (5 bases). CDR3 length: 15 residues. Per the germline V gene, CDR1 is SNHLY and CDR2 is FYNNEI. This CDR3 reads CASNEGTLGNQPQHF. As DNA, the CDR3 is TGTGCCAGCAATGAAGGGACCCTGGGCAATCAGCCCCAGCATTTT.

The table lists this clonotype with a few counts. The rearrangement links TRBV29-1 to TRBJ2-5; 8 nucleotides line up with TRBD1. CDR1 SQVTM and CDR2 ANQGSEA come from the germline V gene. Losses at the gene ends were 6 bases for V and 11 bases for J; bases not matched to a gene: 17. There are 14 residues in the CDR3. The CDR3 nucleotides are TGCAGCGTCCGCACCGGGACAGGAGTTCTGGAGCAGTACTTC. This sequence encodes CSVRTGTGVLEQYF.

The chain combines TRBV11-3 with TRBJ2-7, with 7 nucleotides matching TRBD1. Germline CDR1 SGHNT, CDR2 YENEEA. The CDR3 has 14 amino acids. Unmatched junction bases numbered 8, after V lost 4 bases and J lost 5 bases. CDR3 sequence (DNA): TGTGCCAGCAGCTCGACAGGGTTCTTCCACGAGCAGTACTTC. It is translated as CASSSTGFFHEQYF.

There are a few counts of this clonotype. The CDR3 loop is CASSTPDTNIQYF. The CDR3 DNA reads as TGTGCCAGCAGCACCCCGGACACAAACATTCAGTACTTC. This sequence joins TRBV7-2 and TRBJ2-4, with a possible D match to TRBD1 (5 bases). Deletions cut 5 bases from V and 6 bases from J, with 11 bases between. The CDR3 sequence is 13 residues long. CDR1 is SGHTA and CDR2 is FQGNSA in the germline V gene.

V is TRBV29-1 and J is TRBJ2-7; D may match TRBD1 or TRBD2 (5 bases each). The V and J ends lost 6 bases and 3 bases respectively, with 15 bases between them. CDR3 length: 13 residues. Germline loops: CDR1 SQVTM, CDR2 ANQGSEA. CDR3 DNA sequence: TGCAGCGTGCCTTCCGGGGCTGGCTACGAGCAGTACTTC. It encodes CSVPSGAGYEQYF.

This clonotype has at least ten counts. The chain recombines TRBV7-2 with TRBJ2-3; D is unclear. This CDR3 comprises 12 residues. From germline, CDR1 is SGHTA and CDR2 FQGNSA. The V gene lost 4 bases and the J gene lost 2 bases, with 4 bases spanning the gap. The CDR3 reads CASSWDTDTQYF. DNA for the CDR3: TGTGCCAGCAGCTGGGACACAGATACGCAGTATTTT.

V is TRBV18 and J is TRBJ2-7, with 8 bases identical to TRBD1. The V segment lost 0 bases and the J segment 2 bases; nucleotides outside the gene matches: 9. Germline V gene lookup returns CDR1 KGHSH and CDR2 LQKENI. The CDR3 is 17 residues long. CDR3 coding DNA: TGTGCCAGCTCACCACCTTCCACAGGGGGTTACGCCTACGAGCAGTACTTC. Protein sequence: CASSPPSTGGYAYEQYF.

This chain uses TRBV12-3 or TRBV12-4 with TRBJ1-4, with D uncertain. V was clipped by 0 bases and J by 8 bases, with 10 bases between them. The CDR3 consists of 14 residues. Here the CDR3 DNA reads TGTGCCAGCAGTTTAGCTGGGGTCCCCGAAAAACTGTTTTTT. Translation gives CASSLAGVPEKLFF.

The chain joins TRBV2 to TRBJ2-7; TRBD1 matches 9 bases. Trimming removed 0 bases from V and 11 bases from J; junction bases left unmatched: 2. Germline lookup yields CDR1 SNHLY and CDR2 FYNNEI. The CDR3 totals 12 residues. The CDR3 here is CASSEAGQGKYF. CDR3 nucleotides: TGTGCCAGCAGTGAAGCGGGACAGGGAAAGTACTTC.